This T cell receptor (beta chain) emerged from a study of blood T cell repertoires in COVID-19 (dated by TCRdb to about 2020). For context, the study as a whole: Samples covering the acute and convalescent phases of COVID-19 were provided by collaborators in the United States, Italy and Spain. Samples were obtained from the ongoing ImmuneRACE study (first 160 participants) and from 1,254 subjects provided by 6 global collaborators. The material from the prospective study consisted of cDNA or gDNA derived from T cells, B-cell-depleted T cells, or PBMCs. Sample metadata almost always included a de-identified subject ID, COVID-19 status, age in years and sex. The repertoires were made available in a free public database intended to serve as a resource for research on the immune response to SARS-CoV-2. Where HLA class I and class II types were available, the types were taken from metadata supplied by the sample provider, not from assay-based typing. Subjects who had been exposed to COVID-19, were actively infected with it, or had recovered from it provided the deeply sampled blood TCRbeta repertoires that made up the dataset.

On the study overall, not on this receptor specifically: How much clinical and demographic metadata was included differed by source and by participant, and the metadata was provided uncurated.

In Seattle, one collaborating source enrolled patients while the infection was active and tracked those patients longitudinally over the course of disease. The collaborating institutions used their own protocols to collect whole blood in K2EDTA tubes. For TCRbeta analysis, collaborators shipped samples in one of three forms: frozen whole blood, isolated PBMCs, or DNA extracted from either of those sample types. With respect to this clone: This receptor's antigen is unknown. No clone much larger than this one lies a single base away; base qualities are absent.

The immunoSEQ Assay, a bias-controlled multiplex PCR, was used to amplify TCRbeta CDR3 regions from genomic DNA. Per the authors' processing: Within the assay, amplification of reference gene primers was used to estimate how many nucleated cells each sample contained. Sequence reads were collapsed and filtered to measure the absolute abundance of every unique TCRbeta CDR3 rearrangement. For each sample, productive Simpson clonality was calculated as the square root of Simpson's diversity index over productive rearrangements. TCRdb provides this immuneACCESS table in a form limited to in-frame rearrangements. Some clones are lacking; in checked studies, under half of them reflect an unresolved V gene, and why the rest are absent is not known. V, J and clone size are taken as reported in that table, and D and trimming were inferred from the DNA itself. The sample table lists over 35,000 clones, around nine tenths of them with a count of one. Of the sample, 3% to 5% falls within the top ten clones.

Sequenced sample: peripheral blood. This receptor was obtained from a man between 40 and 49 years old with COVID-19, enrolled during active disease.

The nucleotide sequence reads TGTGCCAGCTCACTGACCGGGACAGCTAGCACAGATACGCAGTATTTT. Its protein product is CASSLTGTASTDTQYF. The rearrangement joined TRBV18 to TRBJ2-3, with 7 junctional bases fitting TRBD1. The CDR3 has 16 amino acids, counting the end cysteine and phenylalanine. Only the CDR3 part of the read is kept: 48 bases, read in frame from the first base. As encoded in the germline V gene, CDR1 is KGHSH while CDR2 is LQKENI. Trimmed from V: 4 bases; trimmed from J: 0 bases; junction bases lacking a gene match: 7.